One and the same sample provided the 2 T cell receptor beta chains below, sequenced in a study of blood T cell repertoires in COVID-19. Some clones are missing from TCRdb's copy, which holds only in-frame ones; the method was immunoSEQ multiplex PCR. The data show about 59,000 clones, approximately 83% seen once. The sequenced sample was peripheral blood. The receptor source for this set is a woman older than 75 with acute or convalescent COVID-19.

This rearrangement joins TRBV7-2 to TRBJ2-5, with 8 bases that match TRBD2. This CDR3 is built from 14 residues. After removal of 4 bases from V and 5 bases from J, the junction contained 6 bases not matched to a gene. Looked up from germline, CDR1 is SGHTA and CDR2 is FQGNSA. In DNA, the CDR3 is TGTGCCAGCAGCTCACGGGGGGGGCTGGAGACCCAGTACTTC. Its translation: CASSSRGGLETQYF.

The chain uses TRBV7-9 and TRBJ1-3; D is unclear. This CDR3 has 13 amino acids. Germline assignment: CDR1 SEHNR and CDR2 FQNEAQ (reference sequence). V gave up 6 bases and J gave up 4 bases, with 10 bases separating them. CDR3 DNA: TGTGCCAGCAGTCACAAACCCGGAAACACCATATATTTT. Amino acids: CASSHKPGNTIYF.